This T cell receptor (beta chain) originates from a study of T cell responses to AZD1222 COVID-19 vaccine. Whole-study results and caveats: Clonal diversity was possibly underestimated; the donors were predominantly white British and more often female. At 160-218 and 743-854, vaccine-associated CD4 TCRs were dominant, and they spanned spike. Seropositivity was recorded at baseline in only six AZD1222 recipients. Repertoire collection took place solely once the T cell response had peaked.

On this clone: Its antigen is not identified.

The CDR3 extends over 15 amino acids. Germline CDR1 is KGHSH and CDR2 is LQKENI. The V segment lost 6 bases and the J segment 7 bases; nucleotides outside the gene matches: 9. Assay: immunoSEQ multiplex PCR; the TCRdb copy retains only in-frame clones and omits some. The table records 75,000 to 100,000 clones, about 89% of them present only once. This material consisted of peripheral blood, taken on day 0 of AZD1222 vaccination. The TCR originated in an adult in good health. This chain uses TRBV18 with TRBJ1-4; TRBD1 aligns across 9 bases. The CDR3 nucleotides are TGTGCCAGCTCCCCCCCGGGGACAGGGAGTGAAAAACTGTTTTTT. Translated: CASSPPGTGSEKLFF.